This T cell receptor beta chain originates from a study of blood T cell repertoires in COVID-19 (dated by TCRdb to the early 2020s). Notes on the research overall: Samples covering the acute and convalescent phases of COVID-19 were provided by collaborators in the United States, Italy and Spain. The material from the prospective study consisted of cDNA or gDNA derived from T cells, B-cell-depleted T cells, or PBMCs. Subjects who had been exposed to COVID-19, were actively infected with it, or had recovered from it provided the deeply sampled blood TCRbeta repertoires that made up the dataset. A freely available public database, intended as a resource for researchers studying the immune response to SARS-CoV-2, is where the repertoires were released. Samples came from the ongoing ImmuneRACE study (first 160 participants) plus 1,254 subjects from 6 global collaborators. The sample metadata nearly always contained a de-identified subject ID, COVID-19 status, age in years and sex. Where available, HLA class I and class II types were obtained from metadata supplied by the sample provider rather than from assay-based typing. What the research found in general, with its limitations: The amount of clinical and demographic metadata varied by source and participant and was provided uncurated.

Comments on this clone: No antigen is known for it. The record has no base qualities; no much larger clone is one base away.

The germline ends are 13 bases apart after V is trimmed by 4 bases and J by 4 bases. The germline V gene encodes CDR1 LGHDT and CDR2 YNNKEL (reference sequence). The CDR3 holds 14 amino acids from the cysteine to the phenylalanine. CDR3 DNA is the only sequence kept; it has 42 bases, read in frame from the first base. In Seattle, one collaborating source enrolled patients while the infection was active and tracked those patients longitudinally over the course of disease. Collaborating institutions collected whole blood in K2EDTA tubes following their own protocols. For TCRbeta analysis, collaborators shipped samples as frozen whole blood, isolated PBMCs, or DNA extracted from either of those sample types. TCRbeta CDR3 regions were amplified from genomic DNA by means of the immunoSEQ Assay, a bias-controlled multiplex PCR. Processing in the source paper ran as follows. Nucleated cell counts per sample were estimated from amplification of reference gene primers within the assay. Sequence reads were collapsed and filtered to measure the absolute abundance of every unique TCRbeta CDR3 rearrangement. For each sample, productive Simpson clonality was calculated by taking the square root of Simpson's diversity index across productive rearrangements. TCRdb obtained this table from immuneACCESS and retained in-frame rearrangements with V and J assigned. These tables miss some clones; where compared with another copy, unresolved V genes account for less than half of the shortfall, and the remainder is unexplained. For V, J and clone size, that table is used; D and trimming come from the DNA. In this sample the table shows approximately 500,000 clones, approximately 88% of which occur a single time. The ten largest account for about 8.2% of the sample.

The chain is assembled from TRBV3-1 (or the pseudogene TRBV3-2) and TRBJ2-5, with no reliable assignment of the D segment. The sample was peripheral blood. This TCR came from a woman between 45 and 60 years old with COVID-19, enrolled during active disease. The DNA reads TGTGCCAGCAGCCCCGGCCGGGTAGTAGAGACCCAGTACTTC. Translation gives CASSPGRVVETQYF.